These 9 T cell receptor beta chains were all obtained from the same sample, sequenced in a study of cytomegalovirus exposure and HLA in healthy donors. The method was immunoSEQ multiplex PCR; TCRdb's version includes in-frame clones alone and lacks a portion of them. The table shows hundreds of thousands of clones, with around 87% occurring only once. The source material was PBMCs. Source of these receptors: a young woman in good health and CMV-seropositive.

The chain carries TRBV5-5 and TRBJ2-7; TRBD2 matches 12 bases. Germline trimming cut 4 bases from V and 6 bases from J; bases unmatched to any gene: 5. This CDR3 spans 14 amino acids. CDR1 and CDR2 from the germline V gene are SGHKS and YYEKEE (reference sequence). The CDR3 bases are TGTGCCAGCAGCCTCGGACTAGCGGGGACCGAGCAGTACTTC. It encodes CASSLGLAGTEQYF.

The rearrangement joins TRBV6-1 to TRBJ1-2; the D gene is possibly TRBD1 (5 bases). Looked up from germline, CDR1 is MNHNS and CDR2 is SASEGT. The CDR3 consists of 15 residues. Trimming took off 3 bases at V and 4 bases at J, with 15 bases between the two ends. The CDR3 nucleotides are TGTGCCAGCAGTGACCCCGCGGGAGGGGCCTATGGCTACACCTTC. Protein product: CASSDPAGGAYGYTF.

This chain connects TRBV15 to TRBJ2-7; 8 nucleotides match TRBD1. This CDR3 contains 14 residues. Germline CDR1 reads LNHNV; CDR2 reads YYDKDF (reference sequence). Trimming removed 9 bases from V and 3 bases from J; junction bases left unmatched: 10. CDR3 DNA sequence: TGTGCCACGAGTACCCTACAGGGGGGCTACGAGCAGTACTTC. Translation: CATSTLQGGYEQYF.

The chain recombines TRBV7-9 with TRBJ1-5; D not resolved. This CDR3 is built from 12 residues. Germline V lookup: CDR1 SEHNR, CDR2 FQNEAQ (reference sequence). Trimming took off 6 bases at V and 5 bases at J, with 8 bases between the two ends. The CDR3 sequence: CASSQRDQPQHF. CDR3 coding DNA: TGTGCCAGCAGTCAGAGGGATCAGCCCCAGCATTTT.

This clone showed up just a few times. The rearrangement joins TRBV5-1 to TRBJ2-1; D unresolved. The CDR3 consists of 13 residues. Looked up from germline, CDR1 is SGHRS and CDR2 is YFSETQ. Trimming cost V 0 bases and J 5 bases, with 6 bases left between them. This CDR3 reads CASSLVPNNEQFF. DNA of the CDR3: TGCGCCAGCAGCTTGGTCCCTAACAATGAGCAGTTCTTC. The whole variable domain, remainder taken from reference TRBV5-1 and TRBJ2-1, is KAGVTQTPRYLIKTRGQQVTLSCSPISGHRSVSWYQQTPGQGLQFLFEYFSETQRNKGNFPGRFSGRQFSNSRSEMNVSTLELGDSALYLCASSLVPNNEQFFGPGTRLTVL.

This sequence joins TRBV30 and TRBJ2-7; 12 bases match TRBD2. CDR3 length: 14 residues. Germline V CDR1 and CDR2: GTSNPN, SVGIG (reference sequence). The J segment lost 4 bases and the V segment lost 3 bases, leaving 4 bases of the junction unmatched. The CDR3 loop reads CAWRRLAGAYEQYF. The CDR3 DNA is TGTGCCTGGAGGCGACTAGCGGGAGCATACGAGCAGTACTTC.

The genes are TRBV5-6 and TRBJ2-7; 7 bases map to TRBD2. The germline CDR1 and CDR2 sequences are SGHDT and YYEEEE. This CDR3 contains 17 residues. V gave up 0 bases and J gave up 4 bases; unmatched junction bases: 13. The DNA for the CDR3 is TGTGCCAGCAGCTTGGAACCGGGAGGAGTCTCAAAATACGAGCAGTACTTC. It encodes CASSLEPGGVSKYEQYF.

V and J are TRBV7-9 and TRBJ2-1; tentatively, D is TRBD2 (6 bases). Trimming pared 5 bases from V and 6 bases from J, leaving 14 bases between. This CDR3 is 14 amino acids long. Germline CDR1 SEHNR, CDR2 FQNEAQ (reference sequence). CDR3 nucleotide sequence: TGTGCCAGCAGCGCTCTGGACGGGGGCAATGAGCAGTTCTTC. It yields the protein CASSALDGGNEQFF.

This clone was counted only a few times. The chain carries TRBV6-6 and TRBJ2-3, with a tentative D call TRBD2 (5 bases). Germline V lookup: CDR1 MNHNY, CDR2 SVGAGI (reference sequence). V was cut by 8 bases and J by 2 bases, with 14 bases left in between. The CDR3 contains 14 residues. The CDR3 loop reads CASVPSGPTDTQYF. As DNA, the CDR3 is TGTGCCAGCGTCCCGAGCGGCCCCACAGATACGCAGTATTTT.